The clone carrying this T cell receptor beta chain was counted once. This entry belongs to a study of blood T cell repertoires in COVID-19. As for the study in general: Acute and convalescent COVID-19 specimens originated in the United States, Italy and Spain. PBMCs, B-cell-depleted T cells, or T cells provided the cDNA or gDNA that made up the material.

Under the authors' procedure: Using reference gene primer amplification, nucleated cell counts were estimated. Measured with immunoSEQ multiplex PCR; TCRdb has only the in-frame clones, and not every one. That table supplies the V and J calls and clone size; D and trimming were determined from the DNA. The sample shows roughly 230,000 clones, around 82% of them seen only once. Material: peripheral blood. This sequence originates from a man aged 50 to 59 with active or convalescent COVID-19.

CDR3 sequence reads: CASSIDPQGAWTEAFF. CDR3 nucleotide sequence: TGTGCCAGTAGTATAGACCCCCAGGGGGCATGGACTGAAGCTTTCTTT. This sequence joins TRBV19 and TRBJ1-1; 8 bases agree with TRBD1. The CDR3 spans 16 residues. Trimming at V came to 0 bases and at J to 5 bases, leaving 8 bases not matched to a gene. Germline CDR1 reads LNHDA; CDR2 reads SQIVND (reference sequence). Combining the CDR3 with reference TRBV19 and TRBJ1-1 gives the whole variable domain DGGITQSPKYLFRKEGQNVTLSCEQNLNHDAMYWYRQDPGQGLRLIYYSQIVNDFQKGDIAEGYSVSREKKESFPLTVTSAQKNPTAFYLCASSIDPQGAWTEAFFGQGTRLTVV.